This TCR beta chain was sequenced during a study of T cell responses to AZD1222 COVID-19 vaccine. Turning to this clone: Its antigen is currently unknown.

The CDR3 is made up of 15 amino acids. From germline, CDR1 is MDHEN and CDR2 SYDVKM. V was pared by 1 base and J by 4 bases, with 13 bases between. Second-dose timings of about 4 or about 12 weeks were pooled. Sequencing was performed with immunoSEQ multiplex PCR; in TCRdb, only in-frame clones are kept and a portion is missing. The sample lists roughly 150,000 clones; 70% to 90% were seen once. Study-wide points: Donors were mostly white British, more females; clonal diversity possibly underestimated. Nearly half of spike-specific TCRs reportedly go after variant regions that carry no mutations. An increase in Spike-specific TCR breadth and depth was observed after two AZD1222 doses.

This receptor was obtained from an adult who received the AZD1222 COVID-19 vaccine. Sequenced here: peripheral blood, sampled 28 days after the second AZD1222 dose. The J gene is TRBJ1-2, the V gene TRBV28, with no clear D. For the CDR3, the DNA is TGTGCCAGCAGTTTATTAACGGCCTCTGGCTATGGCTACACCTTC. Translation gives CASSLLTASGYGYTF.